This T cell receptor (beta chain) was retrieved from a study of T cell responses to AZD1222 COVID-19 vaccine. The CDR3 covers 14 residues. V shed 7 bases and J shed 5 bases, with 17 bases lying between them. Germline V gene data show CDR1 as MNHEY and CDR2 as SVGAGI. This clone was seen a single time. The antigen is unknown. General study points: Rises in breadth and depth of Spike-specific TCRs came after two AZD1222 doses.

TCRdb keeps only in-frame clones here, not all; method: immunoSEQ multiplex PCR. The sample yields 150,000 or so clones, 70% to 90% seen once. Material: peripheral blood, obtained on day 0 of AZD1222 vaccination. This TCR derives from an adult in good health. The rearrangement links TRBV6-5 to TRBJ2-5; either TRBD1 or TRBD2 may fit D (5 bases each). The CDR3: CASTRGTLEETQYF. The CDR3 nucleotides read TGTGCCAGCACGAGGGGCACCTTAGAGGAGACCCAGTACTTC.